These 4 T cell receptor beta chains originate from one sample sequenced in a study of radiotherapy plus CTLA-4 blockade in lung cancer. The assay was immunoSEQ multiplex PCR, and TCRdb's table has in-frame clones only and misses some. Of some 73,000 clones listed, 60% to 85% are singletons. Material: peripheral blood, obtained from a patient treated with radiotherapy plus ipilimumab. All receptors come from a human donor with non-small cell lung cancer whose response to radiotherapy plus ipilimumab could not be evaluated. Some clones in this sample may be carry-over from other donors' samples.

This chain uses TRBV27 with TRBJ1-5, with a tentative D call TRBD1 (6 bases). The V gene's germline CDR1 is MNHEY and CDR2 SMNVEV (reference sequence). The CDR3 runs 19 residues. Trimming left V 5 bases short and J 0 bases short, with 23 bases between. The CDR3 region is CASSETGQPNFYSNQPQHF. Here the CDR3 DNA reads TGTGCCAGCAGTGAAACTGGACAGCCAAACTTTTATAGCAATCAGCCCCAGCATTTT.

This clone showed up just once. The gene calls are TRBV7-6 and TRBJ1-4; 10 positions agree with TRBD1. V lost 2 bases and J lost 12; bases outside the gene matches: 12. The germline gives CDR1 SGHVS, CDR2 FNYEAQ. This CDR3 has 16 residues. The CDR3 reads CASSLNGGQGPSELFF. CDR3 in DNA: TGTGCCAGCAGCTTAAACGGGGGACAGGGGCCATCGGAACTGTTTTTT.

The J gene is TRBJ1-1, the V gene TRBV5-6, with D hard to call. The CDR3 spans 14 residues. V lost 0 bases and J lost 0, with 6 bases in between. Germline V gene data show CDR1 as SGHDT and CDR2 as YYEEEE. The CDR3 here is CASSLVGMNTEAFF. CDR3 DNA: TGTGCCAGCAGCTTGGTCGGGATGAACACTGAAGCTTTCTTT.

The CDR3 nucleotides are TGTGCCAGTAGTTTTCGGATGCAGGTGGCTAATGAAAAACTGTTTTTT. It encodes CASSFRMQVANEKLFF. The chain is built from TRBV19 and TRBJ1-4; D uncertain. The CDR3 runs to 16 residues. V was shortened by 5 bases and J by 3 bases, with 16 bases between the two germline ends. Per germline, CDR1 LNHDA and CDR2 SQIVND (reference sequence).